This note documents a single T cell receptor (beta chain) sequence. The data were obtained in a study of T cell responses to AZD1222 COVID-19 vaccine. About the research overall: Second-dose groups at about 4 or about 12 weeks were pooled.

Germline V gene sequence: CDR1 SEHNR, CDR2 FQNEAQ (reference sequence). With 6 bases removed from V and 4 bases from J, the gap between germline ends came to 20 bases. The CDR3 length is 16 residues. The protocol was immunoSEQ multiplex PCR, while the TCRdb copy is restricted to in-frame clones and leaves out a portion. The sample includes around 110,000 clones, 88% seen only once; the top ten take about 10%. The chain couples TRBV7-9 to TRBJ2-3; D is unresolved. The source was peripheral blood, collected on day 0 of AZD1222 vaccination. This clonotype originated in an adult in good health. This CDR3 is CASSTKILGLSDTQYF. In DNA form, the CDR3 reads TGTGCCAGCAGTACAAAAATCTTAGGGCTCTCAGATACGCAGTATTTT.